This T cell receptor (beta chain) was sequenced in a study of shared clonotypes between healthy human individuals. The table came from immunoSEQ multiplex PCR; TCRdb's copy has only in-frame clones and leaves some out. Counted here are 1.4 million to 1.5 million clones, roughly 96% occurring once; the ten biggest clones make up roughly 1.2%. The table lists this clone with a count of one. The antigen is not known. Regarding the study as a whole: Since donors were few, the genetic and exposure-history diversity represented was limited. Non-shared clonotypes had lower generation probabilities than those shared by all four donors.

Germline loops: CDR1 MDHEN, CDR2 SYDVKM. CDR3 length: 15 amino acids. V shed 2 bases and J shed 2 bases, with 11 bases lying between them. The sequenced sample consisted of naive CD4+ T cells sorted from blood. Subset of the sample: CD45RA+ positively selected. The chain carries TRBV28 and TRBJ2-3; D is unresolved. This receptor was obtained from a man between 25 and 39 years old in good health. The CDR3 is CASSLPAETTDTQYF. Here the CDR3 DNA reads TGTGCCAGCAGTTTACCCGCAGAAACCACAGATACGCAGTATTTT.